This section outlines one TCR beta chain sequence together with its context. Its target is not known. This sample was included in a study of T cells in narcolepsy. Study-wide background: Donors had narcolepsy type 1 or type 2, or were healthy controls.

Germline CDR1 and CDR2: SGDLS and YYNGEE. The CDR3 loop spans 13 amino acids. Trimming stripped 1 base from V and 4 bases from J, with 8 bases between. Using immunoSEQ multiplex PCR, the repertoire was profiled, and TCRdb retains in-frame clones only, with some absent. This table has about 33,000 clones, approximately 87% appearing once. Study-level findings and limits: Comparing one patient's CSF and blood CD4+ clonotypes highlighted HCRT- and TRIB2-specific autoreactive clonotypes. No autoreactive T cell clone sequences appeared in some memory CD4+ repertoires.

Sequencing was carried out using CD45RA- memory CD4+ T cells from PBMCs. The chain links TRBV9 to TRBJ2-5; no definite D call. The TCR comes from a human donor with narcolepsy. This CDR3 is CASSVMVGETQYF. CDR3 coding DNA: TGTGCCAGCAGCGTAATGGTAGGAGAGACCCAGTACTTC.